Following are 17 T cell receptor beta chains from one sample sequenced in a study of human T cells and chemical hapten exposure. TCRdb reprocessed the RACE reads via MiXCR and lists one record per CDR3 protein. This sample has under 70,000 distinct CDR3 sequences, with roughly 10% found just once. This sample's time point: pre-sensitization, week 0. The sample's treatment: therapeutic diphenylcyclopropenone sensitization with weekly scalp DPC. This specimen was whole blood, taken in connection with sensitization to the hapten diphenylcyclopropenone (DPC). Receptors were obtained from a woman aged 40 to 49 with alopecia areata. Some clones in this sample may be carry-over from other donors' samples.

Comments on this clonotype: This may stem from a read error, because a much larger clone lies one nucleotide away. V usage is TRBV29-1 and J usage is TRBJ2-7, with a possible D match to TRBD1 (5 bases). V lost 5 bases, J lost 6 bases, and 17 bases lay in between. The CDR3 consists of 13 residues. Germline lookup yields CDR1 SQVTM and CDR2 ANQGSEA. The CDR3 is CSVSARAKSEQYF. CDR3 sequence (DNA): TGCAGCGTTTCCGCCAGGGCCAAAAGCGAGCAGTACTTC.

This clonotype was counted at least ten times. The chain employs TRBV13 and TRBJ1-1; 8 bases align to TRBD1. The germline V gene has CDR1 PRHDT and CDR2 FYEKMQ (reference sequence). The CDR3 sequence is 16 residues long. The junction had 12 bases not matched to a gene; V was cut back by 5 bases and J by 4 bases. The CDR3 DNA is TGTGCCAGCAGCCCCCGGATCCTAACAGGGGGCACTGAAGCTTTCTTT. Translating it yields CASSPRILTGGTEAFF.

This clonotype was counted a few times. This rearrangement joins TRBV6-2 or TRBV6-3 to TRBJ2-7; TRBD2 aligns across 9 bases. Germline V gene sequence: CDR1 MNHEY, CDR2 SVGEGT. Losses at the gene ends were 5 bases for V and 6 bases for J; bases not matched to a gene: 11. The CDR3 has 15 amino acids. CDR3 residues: CASSRKAGGRGEQYF. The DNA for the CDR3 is TGTGCCAGCAGTAGAAAAGCGGGGGGCCGTGGCGAGCAGTACTTC.

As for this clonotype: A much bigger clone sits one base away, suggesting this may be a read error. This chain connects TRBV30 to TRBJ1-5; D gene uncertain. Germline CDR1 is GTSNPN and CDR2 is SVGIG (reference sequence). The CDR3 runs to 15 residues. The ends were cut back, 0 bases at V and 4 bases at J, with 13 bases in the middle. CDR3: CAWSVQHGGNQPQHF. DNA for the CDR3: TGTGCCTGGAGTGTACAACATGGAGGGAATCAGCCCCAGCATTTT.

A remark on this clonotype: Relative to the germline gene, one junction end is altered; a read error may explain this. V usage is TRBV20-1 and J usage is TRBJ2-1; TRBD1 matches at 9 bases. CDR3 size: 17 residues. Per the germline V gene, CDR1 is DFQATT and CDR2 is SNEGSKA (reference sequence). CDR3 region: CSARDKDRGGFYNEQFF. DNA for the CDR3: TGCAGTGCAAGAGATAAGGACAGGGGTGGGTTTTACAATGAGCAGTTCTTC.

CDR3 bases: TGTGCCAGCAGCTGGGACAGGGGGCCCCGCACAGATACGCAGTATTTT. Amino acids: CASSWDRGPRTDTQYF. V is TRBV5-4 and J is TRBJ2-3, with 12 bases identical to TRBD1. This CDR3 spans 16 amino acids. V trimming: 3 bases; J trimming: 1 base; junction bases outside the gene matches: 3. Germline V gene sequence: CDR1 SGHNT, CDR2 YYREEE (reference sequence).

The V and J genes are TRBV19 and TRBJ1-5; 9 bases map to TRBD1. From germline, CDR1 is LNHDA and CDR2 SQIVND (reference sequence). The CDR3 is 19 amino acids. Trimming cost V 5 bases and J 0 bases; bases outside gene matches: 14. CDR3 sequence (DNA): TGTGCCAGTAGTTCCCCCCAGGGACAGGGAGGTAGTAGCAATCAGCCCCAGCATTTT. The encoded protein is CASSSPQGQGGSSNQPQHF. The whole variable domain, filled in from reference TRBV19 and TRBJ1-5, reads DGGITQSPKYLFRKEGQNVTLSCEQNLNHDAMYWYRQDPGQGLRLIYYSQIVNDFQKGDIAEGYSVSREKKESFPLTVTSAQKNPTAFYLCASSSPQGQGGSSNQPQHFGDGTRLSIL.

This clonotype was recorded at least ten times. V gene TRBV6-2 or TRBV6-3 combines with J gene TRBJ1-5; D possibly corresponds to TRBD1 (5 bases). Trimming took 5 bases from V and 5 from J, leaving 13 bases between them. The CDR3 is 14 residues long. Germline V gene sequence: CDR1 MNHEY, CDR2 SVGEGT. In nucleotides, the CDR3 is TGTGCCAGCAGTCCCGGGGGGACTTATCAGCCCCAGCATTTT. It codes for CASSPGGTYQPQHF.

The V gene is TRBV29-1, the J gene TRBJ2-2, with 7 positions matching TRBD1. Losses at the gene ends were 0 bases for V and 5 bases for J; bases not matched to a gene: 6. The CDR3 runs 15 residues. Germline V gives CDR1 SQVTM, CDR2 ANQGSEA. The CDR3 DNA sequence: TGCAGCGTTGAAGAAAGACAGGGTGGGACCGGGGAGCTGTTTTTT. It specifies CSVEERQGGTGELFF.

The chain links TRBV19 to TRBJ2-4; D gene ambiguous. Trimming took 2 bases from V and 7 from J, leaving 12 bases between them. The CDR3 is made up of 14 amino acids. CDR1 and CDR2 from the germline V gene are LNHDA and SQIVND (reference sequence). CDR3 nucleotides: TGTGCCAGTAGTATACCAGTGGGGAATAACATTCAGTACTTC. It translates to CASSIPVGNNIQYF. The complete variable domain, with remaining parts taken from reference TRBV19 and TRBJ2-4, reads DGGITQSPKYLFRKEGQNVTLSCEQNLNHDAMYWYRQDPGQGLRLIYYSQIVNDFQKGDIAEGYSVSREKKESFPLTVTSAQKNPTAFYLCASSIPVGNNIQYFGAGTRLSVL.

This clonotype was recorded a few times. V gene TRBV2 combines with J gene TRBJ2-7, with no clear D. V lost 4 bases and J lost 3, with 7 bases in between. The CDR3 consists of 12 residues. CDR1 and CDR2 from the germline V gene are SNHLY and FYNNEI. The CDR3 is CASSGNIYEQYF. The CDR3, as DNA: TGTGCCAGCAGTGGAAACATCTACGAGCAGTACTTC.

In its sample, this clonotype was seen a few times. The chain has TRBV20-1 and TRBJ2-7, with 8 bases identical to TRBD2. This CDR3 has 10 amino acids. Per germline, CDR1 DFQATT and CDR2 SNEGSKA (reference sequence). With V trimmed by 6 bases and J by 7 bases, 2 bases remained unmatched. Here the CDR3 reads CSAAGGEQYF. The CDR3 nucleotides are TGCAGTGCCGCGGGGGGAGAGCAGTACTTC.

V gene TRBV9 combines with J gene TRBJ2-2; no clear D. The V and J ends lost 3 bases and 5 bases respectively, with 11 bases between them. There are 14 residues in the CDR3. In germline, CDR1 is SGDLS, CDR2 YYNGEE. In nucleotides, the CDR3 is TGTGCCAGCAGCGCTCGAACGGAGACCGGGGAGCTGTTTTTT. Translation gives CASSARTETGELFF. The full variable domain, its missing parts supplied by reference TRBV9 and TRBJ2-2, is DSGVTQTPKHLITATGQRVTLRCSPRSGDLSVYWYQQSLDQGLQFLIQYYNGEERAKGNILERFSAQQFPDLHSELNLSSLELGDSALYFCASSARTETGELFFGEGSRLTVL.

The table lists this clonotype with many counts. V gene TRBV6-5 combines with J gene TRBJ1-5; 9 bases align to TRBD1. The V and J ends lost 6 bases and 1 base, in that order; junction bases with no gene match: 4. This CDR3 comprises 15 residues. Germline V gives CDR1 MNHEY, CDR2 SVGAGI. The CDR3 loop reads CASRLGQGSNQPQHF. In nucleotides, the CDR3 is TGTGCCAGCAGGCTGGGACAGGGCAGCAATCAGCCCCAGCATTTT.

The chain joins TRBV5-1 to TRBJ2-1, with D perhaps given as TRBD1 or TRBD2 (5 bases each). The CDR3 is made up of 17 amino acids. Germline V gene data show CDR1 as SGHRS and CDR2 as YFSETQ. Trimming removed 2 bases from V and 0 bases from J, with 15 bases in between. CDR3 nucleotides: TGCGCCAGCAGCTTCGGGGCGAGCGCGAGCTCCTACAATGAGCAGTTCTTC. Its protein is CASSFGASASSYNEQFF.

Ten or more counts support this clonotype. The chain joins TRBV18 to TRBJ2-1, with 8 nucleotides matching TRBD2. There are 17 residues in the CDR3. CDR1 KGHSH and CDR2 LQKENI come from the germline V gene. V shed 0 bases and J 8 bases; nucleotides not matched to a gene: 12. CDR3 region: CASSPPVLRGRSDEQFF. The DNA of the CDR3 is TGTGCCAGCTCACCACCGGTGCTGCGCGGGAGGAGCGATGAGCAGTTCTTC.

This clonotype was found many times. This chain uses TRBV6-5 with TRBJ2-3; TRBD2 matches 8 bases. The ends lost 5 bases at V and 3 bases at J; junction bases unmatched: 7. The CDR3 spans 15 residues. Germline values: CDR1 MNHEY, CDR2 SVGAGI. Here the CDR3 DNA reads TGTGCCAGCAGTCGCGGCGGGGGGCGGACAGATACGCAGTATTTT. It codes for CASSRGGGRTDTQYF.